Following are 9 T cell receptor beta chains from one sample sequenced in a study of cytomegalovirus exposure and HLA in healthy donors. PCR used 60 Vbeta primers and 13 Jbeta primers. Assay: immunoSEQ multiplex PCR; the TCRdb copy retains only in-frame clones and omits some. The sample totals around 190,000 clones. The sample was PBMCs. All receptors derive from a woman aged 25 to 45 in good health and CMV-seropositive.

With respect to this clone: The sample has other DNA sequences that encode this CDR3 too. V is TRBV4-1 and J is TRBJ1-2; 8 bases are shared with TRBD1. The CDR3 consists of 18 residues. CDR1 and CDR2 from the germline V gene are MGHRA and YSYEKL. Trimming took 0 bases from V and 2 from J; bases not matched to a gene: 11. DNA for the CDR3: TGCGCCAGCAGCCAAGATCACCGGGACAGGCCCCTAAACTATGGCTACACCTTC. Its protein is CASSQDHRDRPLNYGYTF.

This sequence joins TRBV27 and TRBJ2-2; 9 nucleotides line up with TRBD1. The germline V gene has CDR1 MNHEY and CDR2 SMNVEV (reference sequence). This CDR3 is 17 amino acids long. V was pared by 5 bases and J by 1 base, with 8 bases of the junction left unmatched. DNA of the CDR3: TGTGCCAGCAGTCCCGGGACAGGGCGTAAGAACACCGGGGAGCTGTTTTTT. Residues: CASSPGTGRKNTGELFF.

V usage is TRBV6-1 and J usage is TRBJ1-1; D is unresolved. This CDR3 region has 15 residues. V lost 3 bases and J lost 1, with 12 bases in between. In germline, CDR1 is MNHNS, CDR2 SASEGT. The CDR3 loop reads CASSDFLAANTEAFF. The CDR3 nucleotides are TGTGCCAGCAGTGATTTCTTGGCCGCGAACACTGAAGCTTTCTTT.

V gene TRBV2 combines with J gene TRBJ2-3; weak D call: TRBD1 (5 bases). The CDR3 contains 12 residues. V gave up 6 bases and J gave up 7 bases, with 11 bases separating them. Germline values: CDR1 SNHLY, CDR2 FYNNEI. The CDR3 loop is CASRLRQYTQYF. CDR3 nucleotides: TGTGCCAGCAGGTTGCGACAGTATACGCAGTATTTT.

The chain combines TRBV7-9 with TRBJ1-1; D remains unclear. Germline V gene data show CDR1 as SEHNR and CDR2 as FQNEAQ (reference sequence). V lost 2 bases, J lost 4 bases, and 14 bases lay in between. There are 15 residues in the CDR3. The CDR3 region is CASSLRGSEGTEAFF. The CDR3 coding sequence is TGTGCCAGCAGCTTACGTGGCAGCGAAGGCACTGAAGCTTTCTTT.

V gene TRBV6-6 combines with J gene TRBJ2-7; 7 nucleotides agree with TRBD1. The ends lost 4 bases at V and 2 bases at J; junction bases unmatched: 5. CDR3 length: 14 amino acids. From germline, CDR1 is MNHNY and CDR2 SVGAGI (reference sequence). CDR3 in amino acids: CASSLQGSPYEQYF. In nucleotides, the CDR3 is TGTGCCAGCAGTTTACAGGGGTCCCCCTACGAGCAGTACTTC.

The chain combines TRBV5-1 with TRBJ1-1, with D tentatively TRBD1 (5 bases). Between the trimmed V and J ends, which lost 0 bases and 3 bases, there was a span of 12 bases. The germline V gene has CDR1 SGHRS and CDR2 YFSETQ. CDR3 length: 15 residues. CDR3 DNA: TGCGCCAGCAGCTTGGTCGGGGGAGGGGACACTGAAGCTTTCTTT. It specifies CASSLVGGGDTEAFF. The full variable domain, completed using reference TRBV5-1 and TRBJ1-1, is KAGVTQTPRYLIKTRGQQVTLSCSPISGHRSVSWYQQTPGQGLQFLFEYFSETQRNKGNFPGRFSGRQFSNSRSEMNVSTLELGDSALYLCASSLVGGGDTEAFFGQGTRLTVV.

CDR3 DNA sequence: TGTGCCAGCAGCCAGGGACAGAATGGCTACACCTTC. It translates to CASSQGQNGYTF. The chain couples TRBV6-5 to TRBJ1-2; 7 bases fit TRBD1. The CDR3 consists of 12 residues. J gave up 6 bases and V 6 bases, and 4 bases lay outside the gene matches. Per the germline V gene, CDR1 is MNHEY and CDR2 is SVGAGI.

A remark on this clone: At one end, the junction sequence differs from germline, possibly due to a read error. This chain joins TRBV10-1 and TRBJ2-7; D is unresolved. Germline-derived CDR1 and CDR2 are WNHNN and SYGVQD (reference sequence). This CDR3 comprises 14 residues. CDR3 residues: CASSELPVSDEQYF. The CDR3 bases are TGCGCCAGCAGTGAACTTCCCGTCTCCGACGAGCAGTACTTC.